This TCR beta chain emerged from a study of T-cell reconstitution after alpha-beta-depleted transplantation in children. General study results and limits: High day-60 TCRbeta diversity in some patients came from surviving recipient T cells and thymic progenitors. Alpha-beta T cells present about two months after transplant were reported to originate from several hundred expanded graft clones. When one year had passed after transplant, most T-cell counts and diversity came from newly produced T cells.

This CDR3 comprises 15 residues. The V gene end was trimmed by 3 bases and the J gene end by 4 bases; junction bases not matched to a gene: 8. Germline V gene lookup returns CDR1 SQVTM and CDR2 ANQGSEA. This clonotype was observed at least ten times. Its specificity is unknown. Unique molecular identifiers were incorporated into the prepared TCRbeta library. A single record per CDR3 protein comes from TCRdb applying MiXCR to the PCR reads. The table records approximately 200,000 distinct CDR3 sequences, roughly 6% of them present only once. This chain joins TRBV29-1 and TRBJ2-5, with 10 bases fitting TRBD2. The origin of this receptor is a girl less than two years old with combined immunodeficiency, due to receive a stem cell transplant. The specimen comprised PBMCs, sampled before TCRalphabeta/CD19-depleted stem cell transplant. This CDR3 reads CSVDKRGGERETQYF. Written as DNA, the CDR3 is TGCAGCGTTGACAAGCGGGGGGGCGAGCGAGAGACCCAGTACTTC.